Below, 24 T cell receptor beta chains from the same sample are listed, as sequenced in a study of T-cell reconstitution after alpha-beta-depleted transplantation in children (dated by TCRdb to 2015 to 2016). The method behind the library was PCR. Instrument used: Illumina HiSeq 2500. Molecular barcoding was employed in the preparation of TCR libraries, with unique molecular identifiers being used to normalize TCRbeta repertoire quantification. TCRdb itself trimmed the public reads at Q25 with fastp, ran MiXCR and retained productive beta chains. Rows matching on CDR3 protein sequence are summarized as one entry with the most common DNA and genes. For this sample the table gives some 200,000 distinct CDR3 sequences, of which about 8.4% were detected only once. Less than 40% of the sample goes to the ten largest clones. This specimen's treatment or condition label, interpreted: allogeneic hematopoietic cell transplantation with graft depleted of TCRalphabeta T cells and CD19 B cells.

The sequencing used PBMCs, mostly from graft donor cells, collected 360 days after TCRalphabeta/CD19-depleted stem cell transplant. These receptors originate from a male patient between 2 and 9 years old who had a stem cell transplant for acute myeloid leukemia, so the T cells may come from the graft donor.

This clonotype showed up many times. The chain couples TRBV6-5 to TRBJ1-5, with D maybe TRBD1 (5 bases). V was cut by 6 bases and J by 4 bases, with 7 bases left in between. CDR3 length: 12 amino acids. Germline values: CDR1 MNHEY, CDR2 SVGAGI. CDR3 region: CASRRGNQPQHF. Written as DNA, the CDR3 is TGTGCCAGCAGACGGGGGAATCAGCCCCAGCATTTT.

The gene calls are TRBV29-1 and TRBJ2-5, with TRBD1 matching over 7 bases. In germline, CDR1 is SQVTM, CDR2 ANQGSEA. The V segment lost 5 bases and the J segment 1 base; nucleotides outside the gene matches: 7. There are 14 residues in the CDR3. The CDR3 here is CSVRTWTGQETQYF. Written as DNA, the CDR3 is TGCAGCGTTCGTACTTGGACAGGCCAAGAGACCCAGTACTTC.

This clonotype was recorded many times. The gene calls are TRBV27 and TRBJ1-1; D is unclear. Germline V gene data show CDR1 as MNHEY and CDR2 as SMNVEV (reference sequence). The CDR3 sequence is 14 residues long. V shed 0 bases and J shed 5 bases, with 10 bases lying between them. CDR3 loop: CASSLSFGWTEAFF. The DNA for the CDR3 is TGTGCCAGCAGTTTATCCTTTGGCTGGACTGAAGCTTTCTTT.

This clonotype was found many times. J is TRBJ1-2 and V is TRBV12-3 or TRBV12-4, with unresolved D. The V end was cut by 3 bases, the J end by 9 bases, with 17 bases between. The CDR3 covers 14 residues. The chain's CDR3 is CASSFGLPGVSYTF. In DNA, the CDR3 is TGTGCCAGCAGTTTCGGGCTACCCGGGGTGAGCTACACCTTC.

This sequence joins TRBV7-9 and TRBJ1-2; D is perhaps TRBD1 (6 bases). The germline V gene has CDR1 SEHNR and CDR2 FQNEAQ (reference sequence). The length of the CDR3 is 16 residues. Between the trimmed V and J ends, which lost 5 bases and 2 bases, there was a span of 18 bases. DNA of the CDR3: TGTGCCAGCAGCCCCTCGGGGGGGCAGAGGAACTATGGCTACACCTTC. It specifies CASSPSGGQRNYGYTF.

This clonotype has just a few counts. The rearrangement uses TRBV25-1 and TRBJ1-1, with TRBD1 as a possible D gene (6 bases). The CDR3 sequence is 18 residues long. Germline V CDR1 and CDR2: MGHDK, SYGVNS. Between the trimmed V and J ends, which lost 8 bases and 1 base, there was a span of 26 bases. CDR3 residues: CASGGPAGEGSENTEAFF. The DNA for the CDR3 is TGTGCCAGCGGGGGTCCCGCAGGGGAAGGTTCCGAGAACACTGAAGCTTTCTTT.

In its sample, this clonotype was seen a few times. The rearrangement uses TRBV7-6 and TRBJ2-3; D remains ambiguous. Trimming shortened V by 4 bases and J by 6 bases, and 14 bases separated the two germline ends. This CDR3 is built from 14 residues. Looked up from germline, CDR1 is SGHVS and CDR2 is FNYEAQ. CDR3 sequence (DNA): TGTGCCAGCAGCTCCGGACGCCTCGGGGATACGCAGTATTTT. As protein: CASSSGRLGDTQYF.

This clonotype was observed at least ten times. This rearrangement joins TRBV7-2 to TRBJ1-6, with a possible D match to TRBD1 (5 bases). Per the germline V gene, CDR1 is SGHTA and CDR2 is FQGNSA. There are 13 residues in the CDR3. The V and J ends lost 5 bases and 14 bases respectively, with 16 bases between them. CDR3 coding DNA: TGTGCCAGCAGCGGGGGTGGTGGGACGTCCCTCCACTTT. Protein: CASSGGGGTSLHF.

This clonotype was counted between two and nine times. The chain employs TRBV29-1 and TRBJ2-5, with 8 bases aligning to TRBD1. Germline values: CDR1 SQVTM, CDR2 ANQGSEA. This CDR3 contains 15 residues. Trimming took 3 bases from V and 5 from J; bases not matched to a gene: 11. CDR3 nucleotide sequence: TGCAGCGTTGAGTGGTGGACAGGGTATGTGGAGACCCAGTACTTC. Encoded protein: CSVEWWTGYVETQYF.

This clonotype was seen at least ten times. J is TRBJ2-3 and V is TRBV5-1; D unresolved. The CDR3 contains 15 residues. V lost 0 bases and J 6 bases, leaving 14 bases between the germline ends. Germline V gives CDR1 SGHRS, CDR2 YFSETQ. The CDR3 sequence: CASSLEFRAADTQYF. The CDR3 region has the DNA TGCGCCAGCAGCTTGGAATTTAGGGCGGCGGATACGCAGTATTTT.

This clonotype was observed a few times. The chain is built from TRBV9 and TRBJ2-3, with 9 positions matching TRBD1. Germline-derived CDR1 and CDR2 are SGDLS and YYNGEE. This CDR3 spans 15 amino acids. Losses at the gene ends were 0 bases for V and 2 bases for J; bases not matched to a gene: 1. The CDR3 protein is CASSVDRGPTDTQYF. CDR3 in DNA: TGTGCCAGCAGCGTAGACAGGGGGCCCACAGATACGCAGTATTTT. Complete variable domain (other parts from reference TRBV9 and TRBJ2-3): DSGVTQTPKHLITATGQRVTLRCSPRSGDLSVYWYQQSLDQGLQFLIQYYNGEERAKGNILERFSAQQFPDLHSELNLSSLELGDSALYFCASSVDRGPTDTQYFGPGTRLTVL.

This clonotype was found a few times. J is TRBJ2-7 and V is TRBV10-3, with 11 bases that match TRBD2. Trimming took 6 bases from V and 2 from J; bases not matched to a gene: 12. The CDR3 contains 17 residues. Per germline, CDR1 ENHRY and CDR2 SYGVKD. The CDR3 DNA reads TGTGCCATCAGCGGTACCTGGACTAGCGGGTTTACCTACGAGCAGTACTTC. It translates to CAISGTWTSGFTYEQYF.

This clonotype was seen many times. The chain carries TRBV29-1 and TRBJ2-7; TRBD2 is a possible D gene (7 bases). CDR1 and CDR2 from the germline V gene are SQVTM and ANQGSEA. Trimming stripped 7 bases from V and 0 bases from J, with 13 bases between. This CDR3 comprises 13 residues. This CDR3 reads CSAGGPSSYEQYF. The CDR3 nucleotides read TGCAGCGCCGGGGGGCCGAGCTCCTACGAGCAGTACTTC.

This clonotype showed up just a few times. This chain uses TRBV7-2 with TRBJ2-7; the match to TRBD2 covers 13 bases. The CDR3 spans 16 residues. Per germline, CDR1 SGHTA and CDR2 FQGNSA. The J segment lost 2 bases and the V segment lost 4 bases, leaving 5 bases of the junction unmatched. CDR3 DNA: TGTGCCAGCAGCTCGACTAGCGGGGGGCCCCCCTACGAGCAGTACGTC. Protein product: CASSSTSGGPPYEQYV.

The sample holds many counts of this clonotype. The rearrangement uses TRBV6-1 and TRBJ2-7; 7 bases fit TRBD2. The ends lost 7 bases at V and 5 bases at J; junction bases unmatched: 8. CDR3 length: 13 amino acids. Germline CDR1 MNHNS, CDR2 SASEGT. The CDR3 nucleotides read TGTGCCAGCACGGGAGGAGGCGGCCACGAGCAGTACTTC. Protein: CASTGGGGHEQYF.

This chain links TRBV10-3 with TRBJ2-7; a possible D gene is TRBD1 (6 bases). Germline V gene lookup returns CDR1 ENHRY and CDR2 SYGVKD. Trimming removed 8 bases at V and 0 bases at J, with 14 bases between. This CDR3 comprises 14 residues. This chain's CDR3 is CAIGPGATSYEQYF. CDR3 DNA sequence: TGTGCCATCGGCCCAGGGGCCACCTCCTACGAGCAGTACTTC.

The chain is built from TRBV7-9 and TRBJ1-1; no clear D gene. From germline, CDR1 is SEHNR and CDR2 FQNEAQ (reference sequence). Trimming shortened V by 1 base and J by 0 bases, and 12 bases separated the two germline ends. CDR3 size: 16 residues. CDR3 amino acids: CASSLGGWRMNTEAFF. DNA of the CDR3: TGTGCCAGCAGCTTAGGCGGATGGCGGATGAACACTGAAGCTTTCTTT.

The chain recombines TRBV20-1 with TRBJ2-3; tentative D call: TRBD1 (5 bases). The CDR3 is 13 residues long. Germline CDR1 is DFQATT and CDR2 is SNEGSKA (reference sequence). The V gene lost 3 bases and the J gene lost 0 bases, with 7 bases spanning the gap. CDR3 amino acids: CSARDISTDTQYF. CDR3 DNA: TGCAGTGCTAGGGACATTAGCACAGATACGCAGTATTTT.

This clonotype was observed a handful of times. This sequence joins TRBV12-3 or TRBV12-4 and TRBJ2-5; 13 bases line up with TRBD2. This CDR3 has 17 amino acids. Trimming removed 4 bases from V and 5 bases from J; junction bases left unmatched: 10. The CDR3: CASSSTSGGAYGETQYF. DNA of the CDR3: TGTGCCAGCAGTTCCACTAGCGGGGGGGCTTATGGCGAGACCCAGTACTTC.

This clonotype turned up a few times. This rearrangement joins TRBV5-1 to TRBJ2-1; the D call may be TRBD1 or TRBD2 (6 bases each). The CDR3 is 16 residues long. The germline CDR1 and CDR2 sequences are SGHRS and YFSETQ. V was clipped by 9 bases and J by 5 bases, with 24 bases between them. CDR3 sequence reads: CATRLDPGAANNEQFF. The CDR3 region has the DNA TGCGCCACCCGGCTCGATCCGGGGGCAGCTAACAATGAGCAGTTCTTC.

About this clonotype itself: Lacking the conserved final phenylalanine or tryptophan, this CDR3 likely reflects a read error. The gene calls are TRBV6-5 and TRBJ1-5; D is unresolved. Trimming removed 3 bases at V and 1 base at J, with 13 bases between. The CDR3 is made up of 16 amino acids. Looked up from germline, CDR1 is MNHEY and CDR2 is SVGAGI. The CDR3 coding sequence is TGTGCCAGCAGTTATATCGGTCCCGGGAGCAATCAGCCCCAGCATTAT. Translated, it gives CASSYIGPGSNQPQHY.

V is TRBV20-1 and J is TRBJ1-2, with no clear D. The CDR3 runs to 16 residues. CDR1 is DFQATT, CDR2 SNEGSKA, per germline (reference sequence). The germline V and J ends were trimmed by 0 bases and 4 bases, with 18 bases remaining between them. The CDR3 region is CSARDRDTRQIYGYTF. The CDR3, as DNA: TGCAGTGCTAGAGATCGGGATACCCGGCAGATCTATGGCTACACCTTC.

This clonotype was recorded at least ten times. The CDR3 nucleotides read TGTGCCAGCAGCTACCGACAGGGGTTCACAGATACGCAGTATTTT. Protein product: CASSYRQGFTDTQYF. This chain joins TRBV7-9 and TRBJ2-3; 8 bases line up with TRBD1. Germline loops: CDR1 SEHNR, CDR2 FQNEAQ (reference sequence). This CDR3 has 15 amino acids. J gave up 2 bases and V 4 bases, and 5 bases lay outside the gene matches.

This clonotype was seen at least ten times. The CDR3, as DNA: TGCGCCAGCAGTACCGGGACCAGGGATACGCAGTATTTT. Translating gives CASSTGTRDTQYF. The V gene is TRBV5-1, the J gene TRBJ2-3, with D possibly called TRBD1 or TRBD2 (5 bases each). There are 13 residues in the CDR3. The V gene lost 5 bases and the J gene lost 6 bases, with 13 bases spanning the gap. Germline CDR1 SGHRS, CDR2 YFSETQ.